In this sample, the clone carrying this TCR beta chain turned up a few times. The data were produced by immunoSEQ multiplex PCR, yet TCRdb's version contains in-frame clones alone and is incomplete. The sample includes about 160,000 clones, around four fifths of them seen just once. This CDR3 contains 14 residues. The trim removed 4 bases at V and 12 bases at J, leaving 13 bases unmatched. The germline gives CDR1 SGHDT, CDR2 YYEEEE. The sample originates from a study of blood T cell repertoires in COVID-19. Study-level information: Material from acute and convalescent COVID-19 was sourced from the United States, Italy and Spain.

The clonotype was recovered from a man aged 65-85 years with acute or convalescent COVID-19. The sequencing sample was made of peripheral blood. The chain carries TRBV5-6 and TRBJ2-1, with TRBD2 matching 7 bases. CDR3 residues: CASSPGGGGFGQFF. CDR3 DNA sequence: TGTGCCAGCAGCCCCGGTGGGGGGGGGTTTGGGCAGTTCTTC.